The rows below give T cell receptor beta chains drawn from one sample of a study of CXCR3-negative and CXCR3-positive naive CD8 T cells. Following a re-call of the 5' RACE reads, TCRdb has one entry per CDR3 protein and lacks DNA. This table lists under 75,000 distinct CDR3 sequences. Sequencing input: naive CXCR3- CD8+ T cells from blood. These receptors originate from a human donor in good health. Some clones in this sample may be carry-over from other donors' samples. Both conserved end residues are part of each CDR3. Some rows mark clone size as missing; the rest say once, few, many or name a class of expanded clone.

clone size	J gene	V gene	CDR3 protein
NA	TRBJ2-7	TRBV9	CASSVEGIGLYEQYF
medium-sized	TRBJ1-2	TRBV29-1	CSVDLPGHNYGYTF
NA	TRBJ1-1	TRBV4-3	CASSQEGQGTRTEAFF
NA	TRBJ2-1	TRBV28	CASSTSTDYNEQFF
NA	TRBJ2-7	TRBV5-1	CASSFGTGDYEQYF
NA	TRBJ2-7	TRBV29-1	CSAGGGGRNEQYF
NA	TRBJ1-2	TRBV10-3	CAISEGTGGEYGYTF
NA	TRBJ1-1	TRBV6-2/TRBV6-3	CASSYLGQPNTEAFF
NA	TRBJ1-1	TRBV19	CASSIDPQPSEAFF
NA	TRBJ2-3	TRBV7-9	CASSLDPDTDTQYF
NA	TRBJ1-4	TRBV5-1	CASSPSTDSNEKLFF
NA	TRBJ2-3	TRBV7-8	CASSMSSGTTEITDTQYF
NA	TRBJ2-2	TRBV9	CASSDLSGELFF
NA	TRBJ1-5	TRBV12-3/TRBV12-4	CASSTTGSNQPQHF
NA	TRBJ1-4	TRBV6-6	CASSYGPSQNNEKLFF
NA	TRBJ2-2	TRBV6-1	CASSEALFGELFF
NA	TRBJ1-2	TRBV7-6	CASSSYDTPYYGYTF
NA	TRBJ2-7	TRBV10-2	CASSERTSGEFEQYF
NA	TRBJ2-3	TRBV14	CASSQGGASTDTQYF
NA	TRBJ2-2	TRBV7-2	CASSFLLGRTGELFF
NA	TRBJ1-5	TRBV20-1	CSARDLMENYSNQPQHF
NA	TRBJ2-2	TRBV4-2	CASSQPLAGGDTGELFF
NA	TRBJ2-3	TRBV5-8	CASSPSAGGGTDTQYF
NA	TRBJ2-7	TRBV9	CASSPRPGEQYF
NA	TRBJ2-1	TRBV19	CASERTSGEQFF
NA	TRBJ1-2	TRBV9	CASSLSPGEGYTF
NA	TRBJ2-7	TRBV12-3/TRBV12-4	CASWDSRSYEQYF
NA	TRBJ1-1	TRBV7-9	CASSLIRSNTEAFF
NA	TRBJ2-5	TRBV7-8	CASSLGVAKKETQYF
NA	TRBJ2-2	TRBV28	CASSLITGELFF
NA	TRBJ2-3	TRBV5-5	CASSPGLGGDTQYF